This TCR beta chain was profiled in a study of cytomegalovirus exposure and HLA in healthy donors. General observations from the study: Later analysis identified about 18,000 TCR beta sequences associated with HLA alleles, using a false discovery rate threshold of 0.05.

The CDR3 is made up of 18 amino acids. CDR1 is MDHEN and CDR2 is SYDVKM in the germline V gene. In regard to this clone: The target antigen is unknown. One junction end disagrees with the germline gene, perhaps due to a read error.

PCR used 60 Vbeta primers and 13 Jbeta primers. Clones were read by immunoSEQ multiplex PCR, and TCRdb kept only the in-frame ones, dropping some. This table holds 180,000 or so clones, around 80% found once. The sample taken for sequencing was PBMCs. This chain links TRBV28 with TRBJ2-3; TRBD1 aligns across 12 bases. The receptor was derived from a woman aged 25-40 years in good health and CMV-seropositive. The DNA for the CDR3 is TGTGCCAGCAGAACACCGGGACAGGGGGCGAGGAGCACAGATACGCGGTATTTT. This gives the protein CASRTPGQGARSTDTRYF.